The 7 T cell receptor beta chains given below trace back to one sample, sequenced in a study of blood T cell repertoires in COVID-19. Generated by immunoSEQ multiplex PCR, the TCRdb table keeps only in-frame clones and is missing some. The sample includes roughly 300,000 clones, around 90% of them seen just once. Input material: PBMCs or T cells enriched from blood (not recorded which). The receptors stem from a woman aged 25-40 years who had recovered from COVID-19.

With respect to this clone: Other DNA sequences from this sample encode an identical CDR3 as well. The chain combines TRBV10-3 with TRBJ2-1; D is unresolved. Trimming pared 0 bases from V and 4 bases from J, leaving 7 bases between. Germline V gene data show CDR1 as ENHRY and CDR2 as SYGVKD. The CDR3 is 14 residues long. In DNA form, the CDR3 reads TGTGCCATCAGTGAGTCCGGTGATTACAATGAGCAGTTCTTC. Its translation: CAISESGDYNEQFF.

The V and J genes are TRBV28 and TRBJ1-6; no clear D gene. Trimming cost V 3 bases and J 8 bases, with 8 bases left between them. The CDR3 consists of 13 residues. CDR1 MDHEN and CDR2 SYDVKM come from the germline V gene. CDR3 coding DNA: TGTGCCAGCAGTTTTGTTTTCGATTCACCCCTCCACTTT. It translates to CASSFVFDSPLHF. The full variable domain, rest sourced from reference TRBV28 and TRBJ1-6, is DVKVTQSSRYLVKRTGEKVFLECVQDMDHENMFWYRQDPGLGLRLIYFSYDVKMKEKGDIPEGYSVSREKKERFSLILESASTNQTSMYLCASSFVFDSPLHFGNGTRLTVT.

Only one count was recorded for this clone. The chain links TRBV5-1 to TRBJ1-1; D call uncertain. Germline V gene data show CDR1 as SGHRS and CDR2 as YFSETQ. This CDR3 has 15 residues. Trimming pared 4 bases from V and 5 bases from J, leaving 18 bases between. The CDR3 sequence: CASSIAGSRTTEAFF. As DNA, the CDR3 is TGCGCCAGCAGCATTGCGGGATCCCGAACGACTGAAGCTTTCTTT.

The chain carries TRBV7-8 and TRBJ1-5; no clear D. V was shortened by 1 base and J by 5 bases, with 12 bases between the two germline ends. The V gene's germline CDR1 is SGHVS and CDR2 FQNEAQ. The length of the CDR3 is 15 residues. DNA of the CDR3: TGTGCCAGCAGCTTAGAGAGGGCTGGCCATCAGCCCCAGCATTTT. Its protein product is CASSLERAGHQPQHF. Combining the CDR3 with reference TRBV7-8 and TRBJ1-5 gives the whole variable domain GAGVSQSPRYKVAKRGQDVALRCDPISGHVSLFWYQQALGQGPEFLTYFQNEAQLDKSGLPSDRFFAERPEGSVSTLKIQRTQQEDSAVYLCASSLERAGHQPQHFGDGTRLSIL.

The chain employs TRBV27 and TRBJ2-1, with 8 bases that match TRBD2. Germline-derived CDR1 and CDR2 are MNHEY and SMNVEV (reference sequence). The CDR3 runs 16 residues. The junction had 10 bases not matched to a gene; V was cut back by 2 bases and J by 7 bases. CDR3 in DNA: TGTGCCAGCAGTTTAATTTCCAGCGGGAGTTTGAATGAGCAGTTCTTC. Amino acids: CASSLISSGSLNEQFF.

V is TRBV7-3 and J is TRBJ2-3, with 7 bases identical to TRBD2. Per germline, CDR1 SGHTA and CDR2 FQGTGA. The CDR3 is 14 amino acids. Trimming cost V 6 bases and J 5 bases; bases outside gene matches: 8. CDR3 region: CASSEAGVVDTQYF. In nucleotides, the CDR3 is TGTGCCAGCAGTGAGGCGGGAGTGGTAGATACGCAGTATTTT.

The chain carries TRBV19 and TRBJ1-2; D is perhaps TRBD1 (5 bases). This CDR3 has 12 residues. Trimming took 3 bases from V and 4 from J, leaving 6 bases between them. Germline V gene sequence: CDR1 LNHDA, CDR2 SQIVND (reference sequence). The CDR3 DNA follows: TGTGCCAGTAGTATCCAGGGCTATGGCTACACCTTC. Its translation: CASSIQGYGYTF.